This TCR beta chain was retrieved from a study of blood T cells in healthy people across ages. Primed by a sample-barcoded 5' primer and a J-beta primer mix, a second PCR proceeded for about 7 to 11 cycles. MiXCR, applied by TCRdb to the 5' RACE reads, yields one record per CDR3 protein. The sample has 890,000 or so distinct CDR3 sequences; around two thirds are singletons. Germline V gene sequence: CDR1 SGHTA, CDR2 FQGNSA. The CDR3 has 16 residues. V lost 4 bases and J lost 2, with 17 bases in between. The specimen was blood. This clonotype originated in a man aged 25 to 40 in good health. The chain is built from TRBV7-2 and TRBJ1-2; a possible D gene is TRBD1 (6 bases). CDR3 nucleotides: TGTGCCAGCAGCTACGCTGGCCTGACAGGAAACTATGGCTACACCTTC. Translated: CASSYAGLTGNYGYTF.